Below, one T cell receptor (beta chain) is given with its context. The antigen remains undetermined. The data were obtained in a study of vaccination and CD4 T cells after COVID-19. Study overall: Either a CEFX pool, an HIV-1 Nef pool, or no peptide was added to control cultures. Overall study findings and caveats: Although the median of SARS-CoV-2-reactive clonotypes rose from about 20 to 38, the change was not significant.

CDR1 and CDR2 from the germline V gene are GTSNPN and SVGIG (reference sequence). This CDR3 has 13 residues. The V and J ends lost 7 bases and 4 bases, in that order; junction bases with no gene match: 8. Cultured CD4+ T-cell DNA underwent Oncomine TCR Beta short-read sequencing. TCRdb reanalysed the PCR reads using MiXCR and keeps one entry per CDR3 protein. Altogether over 12,000 distinct CDR3 sequences are present, about 39% being singletons, with the ten largest covering less than 9%. The treatment: roughly 10-day PBMC culture with coronavirus spike peptide pools or control peptides (ViraFEST assay). Recorded positive PCR dates fall between March and December 2020, preceding US Alpha, Beta and Delta variants.

Sequencing was performed on CD4+ T cells from blood, cultured in vitro. V gene TRBV30 combines with J gene TRBJ1-2; 8 nucleotides match TRBD1. The sequence came from a human donor who had recovered from COVID-19. CDR3 DNA sequence: TGTGCCTCTCCCCTCGACAGGGGCTATGGCTACACCTTC. This translates into CASPLDRGYGYTF.